This record looks at one T cell receptor beta chain sequence and its context. This specimen comes from a study of blood T cell repertoires in COVID-19. Across the study: From the United States, Italy and Spain came samples of acute and convalescent COVID-19. From T cells, B-cell-depleted T cells, or PBMCs came the material, which was cDNA or gDNA.

Original processing methods: Amplification of reference gene primers provided the estimated nucleated cell counts. Generated by immunoSEQ multiplex PCR, the TCRdb table keeps only in-frame clones and is missing some. The DNA gave D and trimming, while V, J and clone size come from that table. The sample includes around 100,000 clones, approximately 88% of them seen just once. The CDR3 runs to 19 residues. Germline V CDR1 and CDR2: SGHDN, FVKESK. V was clipped by 0 bases and J by 0 bases; unmatched bases: 8. The clonotype comes from a human donor in a cohort sampled during active COVID-19. The chain combines TRBV14 with TRBJ2-6; TRBD1 aligns across 7 bases. Specimen: peripheral blood. CDR3 in amino acids: CASSQEFLGQFSGANVLTF. The CDR3 DNA reads TGTGCCAGCAGCCAAGAGTTCCTGGGACAGTTCTCTGGGGCCAACGTCCTGACTTTC.